Listed here are 14 T cell receptor beta chains from one sample, sequenced in a study of shared clonotypes between healthy human individuals. The repertoire was sequenced with immunoSEQ multiplex PCR; TCRdb's copy has only in-frame clones and lacks some. Here the sample spans approximately 1.5 million clones, less than 99% being singletons. Specimen: naive CD4+ T cells sorted from blood. Described subset: CD45RA+ positively selected. Every receptor here comes from a man younger than 45 in good health.

The V gene is TRBV5-1, the J gene TRBJ2-7; 7 bases match TRBD2. Per the germline V gene, CDR1 is SGHRS and CDR2 is YFSETQ. The CDR3 has 13 amino acids. The V segment lost 4 bases and the J segment 3 bases; nucleotides outside the gene matches: 4. The CDR3 DNA sequence: TGCGCCAGCAGCCGGGACTACCTCTACGAGCAGTACTTC. This encodes CASSRDYLYEQYF. The full variable domain, in which reference TRBV5-1 and TRBJ2-7 provide the parts outside the CDR3, is KAGVTQTPRYLIKTRGQQVTLSCSPISGHRSVSWYQQTPGQGLQFLFEYFSETQRNKGNFPGRFSGRQFSNSRSEMNVSTLELGDSALYLCASSRDYLYEQYFGPGTRLTVT.

The V call is TRBV11-3, the J call TRBJ2-1; maybe TRBD2 (5 bases). V was trimmed by 5 bases and J by 10 bases, leaving 12 bases between them. The germline CDR1 and CDR2 sequences are SGHNT and YENEEA. CDR3 length: 12 residues. The CDR3 is CASSRGDLEQFF. Here the CDR3 DNA reads TGTGCCAGCAGCCGGGGTGATTTGGAGCAGTTCTTC.

The chain couples TRBV6-6 to TRBJ1-1; TRBD1 agrees at 9 bases. Germline-derived CDR1 and CDR2 are MNHNY and SVGAGI (reference sequence). V shed 1 base, J shed 1 base, and the junction held 4 bases outside the gene matches. The CDR3 extends over 16 amino acids. The CDR3 region is CASSYLGQGQNTEAFF. CDR3 bases: TGTGCCAGCAGTTACTTAGGACAGGGGCAGAACACTGAAGCTTTCTTT.

The rearrangement links TRBV28 to TRBJ2-1; D perhaps matches TRBD1 (6 bases). Germline values: CDR1 MDHEN, CDR2 SYDVKM. CDR3 size: 12 residues. With 8 bases removed from V and 5 bases from J, the gap between germline ends came to 10 bases. This chain's CDR3 is CASLDRNNEQFF. Written as DNA, the CDR3 is TGTGCCAGCTTAGACAGGAACAATGAGCAGTTCTTC.

This chain uses TRBV5-1 with TRBJ1-2; D uncertain. Germline loops: CDR1 SGHRS, CDR2 YFSETQ. This CDR3 spans 13 amino acids. V was clipped by 4 bases and J by 4 bases, with 11 bases between them. The CDR3 here is CASSQGDGYGYTF. The DNA of the CDR3 is TGCGCCAGCAGCCAAGGAGATGGCTATGGCTACACCTTC.

V usage is TRBV7-9 and J usage is TRBJ2-5; TRBD1 aligns across 8 bases. Germline values: CDR1 SEHNR, CDR2 FQNEAQ (reference sequence). The V and J ends lost 8 bases and 5 bases, in that order; junction bases with no gene match: 7. The CDR3 totals 13 residues. CDR3 protein: CASSGQGGETQYF. The CDR3 nucleotides read TGTGCCAGCTCCGGACAGGGCGGGGAGACCCAGTACTTC.

The rearrangement joins TRBV7-3 to TRBJ2-3, with TRBD2 matching 10 bases. Germline CDR1 SGHTA, CDR2 FQGTGA. V lost 4 bases and J lost 6; bases outside the gene matches: 7. CDR3 length: 15 residues. The CDR3 DNA follows: TGTGCCAGCAGCTCGTTAGCGGGAGGTTACGATACGCAGTATTTT. It is translated as CASSSLAGGYDTQYF.

Remarks on this clone: Other nucleotide sequences in the sample specify the same CDR3. This chain uses TRBV9 with TRBJ2-5; D gene ambiguous. This CDR3 is 13 amino acids long. Germline V gives CDR1 SGDLS, CDR2 YYNGEE. V dropped 2 bases and J dropped 3 bases, with 8 bases sitting between them. CDR3 in DNA: TGTGCCAGCAGCGTGTCAGGAAAAGAGACCCAGTACTTC. This encodes CASSVSGKETQYF.

V is TRBV4-3 and J is TRBJ2-2, with 8 positions matching TRBD2. The germline V gene has CDR1 LGHNA and CDR2 YSLEER. The length of the CDR3 is 18 residues. Trimming took 1 base from V and 4 from J; bases not matched to a gene: 11. CDR3 coding DNA: TGCGCCAGCAGCCAAGTATTCGCAGCGGGAGTAGGCACCGGGGAGCTGTTTTTT. Its protein is CASSQVFAAGVGTGELFF.

The chain couples TRBV2 to TRBJ1-5, with D tentatively TRBD1 (5 bases). There are 14 residues in the CDR3. Germline lookup yields CDR1 SNHLY and CDR2 FYNNEI. Trimming took 6 bases from V and 0 from J, leaving 9 bases between them. The CDR3 DNA sequence: TGTGCCAGCAGCACGACAGCTAGCAATCAGCCCCAGCATTTT. Its protein is CASSTTASNQPQHF.

This chain links TRBV11-2 with TRBJ1-1; 9 bases are a match to TRBD1. V lost 6 bases to trimming and J lost 6 bases; unmatched junction nucleotides: 5. The CDR3 contains 13 residues. The germline gives CDR1 SGHAT, CDR2 FQNNGV. As DNA, the CDR3 is TGTGCCAGCAGGGGACAGGGAAGATCTGAAGCTTTCTTT. This sequence encodes CASRGQGRSEAFF.

The genes are TRBV7-7 and TRBJ2-2, with TRBD2 identical over 9 bases. Germline CDR1 is SSHAT and CDR2 is FNYEAQ (reference sequence). This CDR3 has 16 residues. The J segment lost 2 bases and the V segment lost 5 bases, leaving 6 bases of the junction unmatched. The CDR3 protein is CASSRLTSGNTGELFF. The CDR3 nucleotides read TGTGCCAGCAGCCGTTTGACTAGCGGTAACACCGGGGAGCTGTTTTTT.

The genes are TRBV13 and TRBJ1-1; D may be TRBD1 (6 bases). CDR1 is PRHDT and CDR2 is FYEKMQ in the germline V gene (reference sequence). CDR3 size: 13 residues. The ends were cut back, 1 base at V and 8 bases at J, with 11 bases in the middle. As DNA, the CDR3 is TGTGCCAGCAGCTTAGTGGGGGGCGGCGAAGCTTTCTTT. It encodes CASSLVGGGEAFF.

The V and J genes are TRBV28 and TRBJ2-2; D is perhaps TRBD1 (6 bases). Looked up from germline, CDR1 is MDHEN and CDR2 is SYDVKM. This CDR3 region has 14 residues. With 7 bases removed from V and 1 base from J, the gap between germline ends came to 10 bases. The DNA for the CDR3 is TGTGCCAGCAATCTACAGGGGAACACCGGGGAGCTGTTTTTT. It yields the protein CASNLQGNTGELFF.